The source of this T cell receptor (beta chain) is a study of T cells in Graves' hyperthyroidism and ophthalmopathy. RNA transcripts were the template for amplifying TCR beta CDR3 regions. Researchers ran a first-round RT-PCR on the TCR CDR3 using the HTBI primer set. TCRdb ran MiXCR on the multiplex PCR reads and lists one entry per CDR3 protein. The sample carries around 300,000 distinct CDR3 sequences, roughly 15% recorded once. The CDR3 extends over 13 amino acids. V dropped 0 bases and J dropped 3 bases, with 5 bases sitting between them. CDR1 and CDR2 (germline): LGHDT, YNNKEL (reference sequence). Blood was sampled at initial diagnosis of hyperthyroidism, prior to onset of any ophthalmopathy symptoms. This clonotype was seen ten or more times.

The V gene is TRBV3-1, the J gene TRBJ2-5; D is undetermined. The specimen was blood. This receptor was obtained from a woman between 50 and 59 years old with Graves' hyperthyroidism that later progressed to Graves' ophthalmopathy. CDR3 DNA: TGTGCCAGCAGCCAAGAAGGGAAAGAGACCCAGTACTTC. Its protein product is CASSQEGKETQYF.